This T cell receptor (beta chain) came from a study of graft-versus-host responses after intestinal transplantation. Study overall: Isolated intestinal, liver-intestinal, or multivisceral transplants were what recipients had. Every recipient had anti-thymocyte globulin induction and 2 to 4 years of tacrolimus plus steroids. Study-level points and caveats: Among recipient marrow samples, GvH clones were found; some appeared first in ileum or blood. Association was observed between peak circulating GvH clone levels and early post-transplant HvG declines.

Per the germline V gene, CDR1 is SGHVS and CDR2 is FQNEAQ. The CDR3 has 15 residues. V lost 4 bases, J lost 2 bases, and 15 bases lay in between. As for this clone: The antigen is not known.

Some clones are missing from TCRdb's copy, which holds only in-frame ones; the method was immunoSEQ multiplex PCR. This sample has 84,000 or so clones, with 85% to 95% found just once. The V and J genes are TRBV7-8 and TRBJ2-7; a possible D gene is TRBD1 (5 bases). The origin of this receptor is a human donor who was the organ donor for an intestinal transplant. Here the sequenced sample was unstimulated CD8+ T cells sorted from spleen or lymph node cells, taken before transplant. CDR3 residues: CASSSWGPTTYEQYF. CDR3 nucleotide sequence: TGTGCCAGCAGCTCATGGGGCCCAACAACCTACGAGCAGTACTTC. Together with reference TRBV7-8 and TRBJ2-7, the CDR3 gives the full variable domain: GAGVSQSPRYKVAKRGQDVALRCDPISGHVSLFWYQQALGQGPEFLTYFQNEAQLDKSGLPSDRFFAERPEGSVSTLKIQRTQQEDSAVYLCASSSWGPTTYEQYFGPGTRLTVT.